The text below deals with one T cell receptor (beta chain). Antigen specificity is unknown. This sample was taken from a study of sequential checkpoint blockade in melanoma. Sequencing used immunoSEQ multiplex PCR; TCRdb keeps in-frame clones, though not all of them. Of roughly 5,100 clones detected, about 20% appear once; the ten largest clones hold about a sixth. With V trimmed by 6 bases and J by 10 bases, 10 bases remained unmatched. Per germline, CDR1 MNHGY and CDR2 SAAAGT. This CDR3 contains 13 residues. Study-wide results and limits: About 30 times likelier clinical benefit followed increased tumor T-cell fraction and clonality.

The treatment was: randomized to nivolumab then ipilimumab (arm A) or the reverse (arm B). The source of this sequence is a human donor with melanoma. The V call is TRBV6-8, the J call TRBJ1-1; 8 nucleotides align to TRBD1. Source: tumor tissue (inferred from file names), taken from a patient given nivolumab and ipilimumab in sequence. CDR3 sequence: CASSSIQGARAFF. The CDR3 bases are TGTGCCAGCAGCTCGATTCAGGGGGCGCGAGCTTTCTTT.